The next 20 T cell receptor beta chains were all read from a single sample in a study of blood T cells in healthy people across ages. Alongside a J-beta primer mix, a sample-barcoded 5' primer served in a second PCR lasting about 7 to 12 cycles. Using its own MiXCR run on the 5' RACE reads, TCRdb lists one record per CDR3 protein. Of 1.5 million to 2 million distinct CDR3 sequences in the sample, about 39% were seen once. Sequencing was performed on blood. These TCRs come from a human donor in good health.

This rearrangement joins TRBV27 to TRBJ2-4, with D unclear. Germline CDR1 reads MNHEY; CDR2 reads SMNVEV (reference sequence). The CDR3 spans 16 residues. The V end was cut by 3 bases, the J end by 13 bases, with 25 bases between. CDR3 nucleotide sequence: TGTGCCAGCAGTTTCTCGATAGGAGAAACCTACAATGAGCAGTACTTC. This sequence encodes CASSFSIGETYNEQYF.

J is TRBJ1-6 and V is TRBV12-3 or TRBV12-4; D is uncertain. V gave up 5 bases and J gave up 11 bases, with 16 bases separating them. The CDR3 spans 14 residues. The CDR3 protein is CASSTLGSLAPLHF. The CDR3 bases are TGTGCCAGCAGTACTCTCGGCTCCCTCGCACCCCTCCACTTT.

This clonotype has just a few counts. The V call is TRBV6-5, the J call TRBJ1-2; D remains ambiguous. This CDR3 spans 13 amino acids. V lost 2 bases, J lost 5 bases, and 9 bases lay in between. CDR1 is MNHEY, CDR2 SVGAGI, per germline. Here the CDR3 reads CASSYATVYGYTF. In DNA form, the CDR3 reads TGTGCCAGCAGTTACGCGACGGTGTATGGCTACACCTTC.

The rearrangement links TRBV4-2 to TRBJ2-7, with 7 nucleotides matching TRBD1. Germline loops: CDR1 LGHNA, CDR2 YNFKEQ. This CDR3 is built from 16 residues. The V and J ends lost 0 bases and 0 bases, in that order; junction bases with no gene match: 5. The CDR3 reads CASSQEADRSSYEQYF. The CDR3 coding sequence is TGTGCCAGCAGCCAAGAAGCGGACAGGAGCTCCTACGAGCAGTACTTC.

The rearrangement uses TRBV5-1 and TRBJ2-3; D is perhaps TRBD1 (6 bases). CDR1 SGHRS and CDR2 YFSETQ come from the germline V gene. Deletions cut 2 bases from V and 0 bases from J, with 10 bases between. This CDR3 is 15 amino acids long. The chain's CDR3 is CASSFGQKSTDTQYF. The CDR3, as DNA: TGCGCCAGCAGCTTCGGACAGAAAAGCACAGATACGCAGTATTTT.

This clonotype turned up a few times. The CDR3 DNA reads as TGCAGTGCTGGCGGGAGTGTATCCTACGAGCAGTACTTC. The encoded protein is CSAGGSVSYEQYF. The chain has TRBV20-1 and TRBJ2-7; 7 bases align to TRBD2. The germline CDR1 and CDR2 sequences are DFQATT and SNEGSKA (reference sequence). The J segment lost 1 base and the V segment lost 5 bases, leaving 5 bases of the junction unmatched. The CDR3 spans 13 residues.

The chain carries TRBV20-1 and TRBJ1-1; the D is unclear. V was trimmed by 5 bases and J by 8 bases, leaving 12 bases between them. CDR1 is DFQATT and CDR2 is SNEGSKA in the germline V gene (reference sequence). The CDR3 extends over 11 amino acids. CDR3 amino acids: CSALTLGEAFF. CDR3 in DNA: TGCAGTGCTCTAACTCTGGGGGAAGCTTTCTTT.

This clonotype was seen a handful of times. The chain links TRBV14 to TRBJ2-5; D may be TRBD1 (5 bases). This CDR3 spans 14 amino acids. Germline loops: CDR1 SGHDN, CDR2 FVKESK. Trimming left V 4 bases short and J 2 bases short, with 11 bases between. The CDR3 DNA sequence: TGTGCCAGCAGCCCACTGACAGAGCAAGAGACCCAGTACTTC. It is translated as CASSPLTEQETQYF.

A few counts support this clonotype. One end of the junction does not line up with germline, which may come from a read error. CDR3 in DNA: TGCAGTGCTCGAGACACAGGGTCCTATGAGCAGTACTTC. Translated: CSARDTGSYEQYF. The chain links TRBV20-1 to TRBJ2-7, with a tentative D call TRBD1 (6 bases). CDR3 length: 13 residues. Germline V gives CDR1 DFQATT, CDR2 SNEGSKA (reference sequence).

The genes are TRBV12-3 or TRBV12-4 and TRBJ2-1; 9 bases align to TRBD1. The CDR3 is 16 residues long. Losses at the gene ends were 6 bases for V and 0 bases for J; bases not matched to a gene: 6. The CDR3: CASRVPGQGSYNEQFF. CDR3 sequence (DNA): TGTGCCAGCAGGGTGCCGGGACAGGGCTCCTACAATGAGCAGTTCTTC.

The chain couples TRBV18 to TRBJ2-1, with D perhaps TRBD1 or TRBD2 (5 bases each). Germline V lookup: CDR1 KGHSH, CDR2 LQKENI. Deletions cut 2 bases from V and 2 bases from J, with 13 bases between. This CDR3 spans 16 amino acids. In nucleotides, the CDR3 is TGTGCCAGCTCACCATCCGGGGCCGGGGCCTACAATGAGCAGTTCTTC. Protein sequence: CASSPSGAGAYNEQFF.

This chain uses TRBV7-9 with TRBJ1-2, with D possibly matching TRBD1 (5 bases). This CDR3 comprises 15 residues. CDR1 is SEHNR, CDR2 FQNEAQ, per germline (reference sequence). Trimming removed 5 bases from V and 8 bases from J, with 21 bases in between. The CDR3 DNA reads as TGTGCCAGCAGCCCCTCCTTCGACAGACTAGGGGGCTACACCTTC. It encodes CASSPSFDRLGGYTF.

The chain links TRBV4-3 to TRBJ1-5, with a weak D call TRBD1 (6 bases). With 3 bases removed from V and 5 bases from J, the gap between germline ends came to 14 bases. Germline CDR1 LGHNA, CDR2 YSLEER. This CDR3 is built from 15 residues. The CDR3 loop is CASSQHRDSDQPQHF. In DNA, the CDR3 is TGCGCCAGCAGCCAGCACAGGGATTCGGATCAGCCCCAGCATTTT.

The J gene is TRBJ2-5, the V gene TRBV12-3 or TRBV12-4; D may be TRBD1 (6 bases). CDR3 length: 16 residues. The V end lost 3 bases, the J end lost 1 base, and 15 bases lay between the germline ends. This chain's CDR3 is CASSFEWRQVQETQYF. The CDR3 DNA sequence: TGTGCCAGCAGTTTTGAGTGGCGACAGGTCCAAGAGACCCAGTACTTC.

V usage is TRBV4-3 and J usage is TRBJ2-6; TRBD1 matches 9 bases. V lost 3 bases to trimming and J lost 0 bases; unmatched junction nucleotides: 6. Germline V gene lookup returns CDR1 LGHNA and CDR2 YSLEER. The CDR3 extends over 18 amino acids. CDR3 residues: CASSHDTGGSSGANVLTF. CDR3 nucleotide sequence: TGCGCCAGCAGCCACGACACAGGGGGCAGCTCTGGGGCCAACGTCCTGACTTTC.

V is TRBV20-1 and J is TRBJ1-2; D is perhaps TRBD1 (6 bases). V lost 0 bases, J lost 5 bases, and 10 bases lay in between. The CDR3 runs to 13 residues. CDR1 and CDR2 from the germline V gene are DFQATT and SNEGSKA (reference sequence). CDR3 sequence: CSAREETGYGYTF. In DNA form, the CDR3 reads TGCAGTGCTAGAGAAGAAACAGGGTATGGCTACACCTTC.

This clonotype has a handful of counts. V gene TRBV20-1 combines with J gene TRBJ2-5, with 11 nucleotides matching TRBD2. The CDR3 loop spans 16 amino acids. Germline V gene data show CDR1 as DFQATT and CDR2 as SNEGSKA (reference sequence). The V and J ends lost 3 bases and 2 bases, in that order; junction bases with no gene match: 8. The CDR3 here is CSASHVLAGVQETQYF. CDR3 in DNA: TGCAGTGCTAGCCACGTACTAGCGGGGGTACAAGAGACCCAGTACTTC.

V and J are TRBV3-1 and TRBJ1-5; TRBD1 might be the D (5 bases). CDR3 length: 14 amino acids. V was pared by 3 bases and J by 4 bases, with 10 bases between. The V gene's germline CDR1 is LGHDT and CDR2 YNNKEL (reference sequence). The CDR3 nucleotides are TGTGCCAGCAGCCAGGGACGGATGAATCAGCCCCAGCATTTT. It codes for CASSQGRMNQPQHF.

This clonotype was counted ten times or more. The V call is TRBV7-3, the J call TRBJ2-3; no clear D. Trimming pared 3 bases from V and 1 base from J, leaving 5 bases between. Germline V lookup: CDR1 SGHTA, CDR2 FQGTGA. This CDR3 comprises 13 residues. The CDR3 sequence is CASSFLGTDTQYF. The DNA of the CDR3 is TGTGCCAGCAGCTTCCTCGGCACAGATACGCAGTATTTT.

V gene TRBV29-1 combines with J gene TRBJ2-7; 9 bases agree with TRBD1. Per the germline V gene, CDR1 is SQVTM and CDR2 is ANQGSEA. V lost 6 bases and J lost 0; bases outside the gene matches: 9. The CDR3 loop spans 15 amino acids. CDR3 region: CSVHLGTGISYEQYF. CDR3 bases: TGCAGCGTCCACCTTGGGACAGGGATCTCCTACGAGCAGTACTTC.